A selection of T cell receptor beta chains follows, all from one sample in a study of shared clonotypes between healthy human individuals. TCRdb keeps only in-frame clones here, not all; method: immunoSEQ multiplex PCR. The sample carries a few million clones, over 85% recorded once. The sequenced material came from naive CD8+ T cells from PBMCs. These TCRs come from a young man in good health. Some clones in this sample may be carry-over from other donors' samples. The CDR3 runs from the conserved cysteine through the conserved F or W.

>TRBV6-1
CASSAGTDTQYF
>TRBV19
CASSLRLAGGYEQFF
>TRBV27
CASSLAVGGVYGYTF
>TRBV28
CASSLVRWGSGDTQYF
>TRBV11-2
CASSWPMGARRTYEQYF
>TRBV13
CASSSAGTSGSRVEQYF
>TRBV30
CAWSVFAGGYEQYF
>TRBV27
CASSLSGGGGEKLFF
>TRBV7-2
CASSLWGGGNNEQFF
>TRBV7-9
CASSPGGGRNTEAFF
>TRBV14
CASIRGNEQFF
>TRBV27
CASSWGTYNEQFF
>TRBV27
CASANGGAVGEQYF
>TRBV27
CASSLSGSNANTGELFF
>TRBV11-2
CASSILAEGTDTQYF
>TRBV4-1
CASSRKAQNTGELFF
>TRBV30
CAWTALSYNEQFF
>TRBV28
CASSQGSGYNEQFF
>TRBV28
CASSLIMNTEAFF
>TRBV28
CASSSSEQFF
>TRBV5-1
CASSPKVLAGVSSTDTQYF
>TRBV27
CASTRSGLIGATDTQYF
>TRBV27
CASSTRQGGIYEQYF
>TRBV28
CASIPGEGYNEQFF
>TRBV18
CASSPPGAGPLWETQYF
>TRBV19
CAATGGPAGDTGELFF
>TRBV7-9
CASSLSGSAYNEQFF
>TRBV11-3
CASSPRTSGIEDTQYF
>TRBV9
CASSESRLAGEGHGELFF
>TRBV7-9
CASSGPNTGELFF
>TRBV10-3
CAISESQVYEQYF
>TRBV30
CAWSVGSGNTDTQYF
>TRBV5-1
CASSSPGTGVGYTF
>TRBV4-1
CASSQPPGGGPNQPQHF
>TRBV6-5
CASSYLAGGRVEQFF
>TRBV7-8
CASSPTVRRTQTQYF
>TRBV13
CASSTGQGETQYF
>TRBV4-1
CASSQRQGPPEDEQFF
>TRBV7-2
CASSLRSFGGLGETQYF
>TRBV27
CASSFSWGTDSYEQYF
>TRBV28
CASRGLRAEAFF
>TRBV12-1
CASSSLRRDTQYF
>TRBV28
CASRRTGETQYF
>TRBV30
CAWNSGRDNEQFF
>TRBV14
CASSLLRAAEQYF
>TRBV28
CASSPQGGDYGYTF
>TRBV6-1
CASSEALSSSYNEQFF
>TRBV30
CAWSLASGVYNEQFF
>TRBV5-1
CASSLAQGDSYEQYF
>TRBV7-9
CASSSGAGPSYEQYF